What follows are 31 T cell receptor beta chains derived from one specimen sequenced in a study of T-cell reconstitution after alpha-beta-depleted transplantation in children. During its preparation, the TCRbeta library received unique molecular identifiers. TCRdb passed the PCR reads through MiXCR, listing each CDR3 protein once. The repertoire holds over 550,000 distinct CDR3 sequences, with over 9.5% as singletons. Sequences were derived from PBMCs from the stem cell graft donor, sampled from the stem cell graft. Source of these receptors: a human donor who donated a stem cell graft to a child with acute myeloid leukemia.

The chain recombines TRBV7-3 with TRBJ1-2, with D perhaps TRBD1 (6 bases). The CDR3 has 17 residues. The V end lost 3 bases, the J end lost 0 bases, and 17 bases lay between the germline ends. Germline V lookup: CDR1 SGHTA, CDR2 FQGTGA. The CDR3 bases are TGTGCCAGCAGCTTCAGGGGCGGGCCCCGAGCTAACTATGGCTACACCTTC. This sequence encodes CASSFRGGPRANYGYTF.

The chain combines TRBV18 with TRBJ2-5, with 8 bases lining up with TRBD2. The ends lost 3 bases at V and 5 bases at J; junction bases unmatched: 2. From germline, CDR1 is KGHSH and CDR2 LQKENI. The CDR3 covers 13 residues. CDR3 loop: CASSPQREETQYF. In DNA, the CDR3 is TGTGCCAGCTCACCTCAGCGGGAGGAGACCCAGTACTTC.

There are a few counts of this clonotype. V usage is TRBV9 and J usage is TRBJ2-2; possible D gene TRBD1, 6 bases. From germline, CDR1 is SGDLS and CDR2 YYNGEE. V was trimmed by 4 bases and J by 6 bases, leaving 19 bases between them. CDR3 size: 16 residues. The CDR3 nucleotides are TGTGCCAGCAGCCCGTCGACAGGTTTTAAGCCCGGGGAGCTGTTTTTT. Protein product: CASSPSTGFKPGELFF.

J is TRBJ2-3 and V is TRBV25-1; D call uncertain. Germline V lookup: CDR1 MGHDK, CDR2 SYGVNS. Trimming left V 2 bases short and J 4 bases short, with 10 bases between. This CDR3 has 14 amino acids. The CDR3 sequence: CASSEHNDADTQYF. The DNA of the CDR3 is TGTGCCAGCAGTGAACACAATGACGCAGATACGCAGTATTTT.

The chain uses TRBV7-9 and TRBJ2-3; D ambiguous. CDR3 length: 13 residues. Germline CDR1 reads SEHNR; CDR2 reads FQNEAQ (reference sequence). V was trimmed by 5 bases and J by 4 bases, leaving 10 bases between them. The CDR3, as DNA: TGTGCCAGCAGCCCACGGGCGGCAGATACGCAGTATTTT. This translates into CASSPRAADTQYF. Full variable domain (remainder filled in from reference TRBV7-9 and TRBJ2-3): DTGVSQNPRHKITKRGQNVTFRCDPISEHNRLYWYRQTLGQGPEFLTYFQNEAQLEKSRLLSDRFSAERPKGSFSTLEIQRTEQGDSAMYLCASSPRAADTQYFGPGTRLTVL.

This clonotype appeared many times. The rearrangement joins TRBV5-1 to TRBJ1-2, with D possibly being TRBD1 (6 bases). The CDR3 loop spans 15 amino acids. The germline V gene has CDR1 SGHRS and CDR2 YFSETQ. V shed 4 bases and J shed 4 bases, with 17 bases lying between them. CDR3: CASSLDSRGVYGYTF. The CDR3 DNA sequence: TGCGCCAGCAGCCTGGACAGCCGTGGCGTCTATGGCTACACCTTC.

This clonotype was observed a few times. The chain has TRBV6-2 or TRBV6-3 and TRBJ2-1, with a weak D call TRBD1 (6 bases). Germline V gene data show CDR1 as MNHEY and CDR2 as SVGEGT. Trimming cost V 8 bases and J 1 base, with 12 bases left between them. This CDR3 comprises 14 residues. CDR3 bases: TGTGCCAGCTTCAAACAGGGTTCCTACAATGAGCAGTTCTTC. This sequence encodes CASFKQGSYNEQFF.

This clonotype has at least ten counts. This chain uses TRBV7-6 with TRBJ2-1; D is unclear. V shed 4 bases and J shed 6 bases, with 13 bases lying between them. There are 14 residues in the CDR3. CDR1 is SGHVS and CDR2 is FNYEAQ in the germline V gene. CDR3 protein: CASSSLPGPNEQFF. The CDR3 nucleotides read TGTGCCAGCAGCTCCCTCCCGGGCCCCAATGAGCAGTTCTTC.

The CDR3 loop is CASTGRGGWGTYNEQFF. The CDR3, as DNA: TGTGCCAGCACAGGACGGGGGGGGTGGGGGACCTACAATGAGCAGTTCTTC. This chain connects TRBV12-3 or TRBV12-4 to TRBJ2-1; 8 bases fit TRBD2. The CDR3 totals 17 residues. V was pared by 7 bases and J by 2 bases, with 13 bases of the junction left unmatched.

This chain links TRBV14 with TRBJ2-4; no reliable D call. Germline lookup yields CDR1 SGHDN and CDR2 FVKESK. Trimming took off 0 bases at V and 0 bases at J, with 9 bases between the two ends. CDR3 size: 16 residues. The CDR3 nucleotides read TGTGCCAGCAGCCAAGAGGGGTCTCTAGCCAAAAACATTCAGTACTTC. It codes for CASSQEGSLAKNIQYF.

This chain uses TRBV24-1 with TRBJ1-2; D is undetermined. With 5 bases removed from V and 8 bases from J, the gap between germline ends came to 20 bases. This CDR3 spans 15 amino acids. Germline V CDR1 and CDR2: KGHDR, SFDVKD. Here the CDR3 reads CATSAERSDLRGYTF. Here the CDR3 DNA reads TGTGCCACCAGTGCGGAGAGATCGGACTTGAGAGGCTACACCTTC.

This clonotype has ten or more counts. The chain is built from TRBV6-5 and TRBJ1-1, with TRBD1 matching 7 bases. The CDR3 sequence is 16 residues long. CDR1 is MNHEY and CDR2 is SVGAGI in the germline V gene. V dropped 2 bases and J dropped 5; count of bases not matched to a gene: 11. The DNA for the CDR3 is TGTGCCAGCAGTTACGGCAGGGGGGCATTTGGGACTGAAGCTTTCTTT. Amino acids: CASSYGRGAFGTEAFF.

This clonotype has only a few counts. J is TRBJ1-1 and V is TRBV6-1; 7 nucleotides align to TRBD1. With V trimmed by 7 bases and J by 6 bases, 11 bases remained unmatched. Germline CDR1 and CDR2: MNHNS and SASEGT. This CDR3 comprises 14 residues. The CDR3 spells CASTLDRIIPEAFF. The CDR3 nucleotides read TGTGCCAGCACCCTGGACAGGATAATCCCTGAAGCTTTCTTT.

This clonotype was detected ten times or more. V is TRBV12-3 or TRBV12-4 and J is TRBJ2-7; 9 nucleotides match TRBD1. CDR3 length: 14 amino acids. V shed 6 bases and J 5 bases; nucleotides not matched to a gene: 8. This CDR3 is CASRTTGGRNEQYF. Here the CDR3 DNA reads TGTGCCAGCAGAACTACAGGGGGCCGGAACGAGCAGTACTTC.

This clonotype was counted once. The J gene is TRBJ2-1, the V gene TRBV5-1; 7 bases line up with TRBD2. This CDR3 spans 16 amino acids. Germline CDR1 is SGHRS and CDR2 is YFSETQ. The ends lost 0 bases at V and 3 bases at J; junction bases unmatched: 6. CDR3 region: CASSLVSGMCYNEQFF. CDR3 coding DNA: TGCGCCAGCAGCTTGGTAAGCGGGATGTGCTACAATGAGCAGTTCTTC.

This clonotype was found many times. The J gene is TRBJ1-1, the V gene TRBV7-9, with D unclear. Trimming shortened V by 10 bases and J by 3 bases, and 21 bases separated the two germline ends. This CDR3 comprises 15 residues. Germline CDR1 and CDR2: SEHNR and FQNEAQ (reference sequence). The CDR3 sequence: CATKAEQLWDTEAFF. In DNA, the CDR3 is TGTGCCACCAAAGCCGAACAGTTATGGGACACTGAAGCTTTCTTT. The variable domain in full, completed from reference TRBV7-9 and TRBJ1-1, reads DTGVSQNPRHKITKRGQNVTFRCDPISEHNRLYWYRQTLGQGPEFLTYFQNEAQLEKSRLLSDRFSAERPKGSFSTLEIQRTEQGDSAMYLCATKAEQLWDTEAFFGQGTRLTVV.

This chain uses TRBV12-3 or TRBV12-4 with TRBJ1-3; perhaps TRBD1 as D (5 bases). The V end was cut by 11 bases, the J end by 0 bases, with 14 bases between. This CDR3 is 14 amino acids long. The CDR3 sequence is CAGGDSSSGNTIYF. In DNA, the CDR3 is TGTGCCGGGGGGGACTCCAGCTCTGGAAACACCATATATTTT.

The sample holds many counts of this clonotype. V gene TRBV5-1 combines with J gene TRBJ1-5; possibly TRBD1 for D (5 bases). Trimming shortened V by 4 bases and J by 7 bases, and 27 bases separated the two germline ends. In germline, CDR1 is SGHRS, CDR2 YFSETQ. The CDR3 loop spans 18 amino acids. CDR3 nucleotide sequence: TGCGCCAGCAGCAGGCGGAGAGAGGGGAACGGGAATGAACAGCCCCAGCATTTT. As protein: CASSRRREGNGNEQPQHF.

This chain connects TRBV5-1 to TRBJ2-2; possible D gene TRBD1, 6 bases. The CDR3 has 16 residues. Trimming cost V 4 bases and J 1 base, with 14 bases left between them. CDR1 and CDR2 from the germline V gene are SGHRS and YFSETQ. In nucleotides, the CDR3 is TGCGCCAGCAGCGTTCTCAGGGGTTTGAACACCGGGGAGCTGTTTTTT. As protein: CASSVLRGLNTGELFF.

This clonotype was found a few times. This chain uses TRBV6-5 with TRBJ2-1; 12 nucleotides match TRBD2. The germline CDR1 and CDR2 sequences are MNHEY and SVGAGI. The V segment lost 8 bases and the J segment 9 bases; nucleotides outside the gene matches: 14. CDR3 length: 16 residues. This CDR3 is CASWTSGIVIGSEQFF. The CDR3 bases are TGTGCCAGCTGGACTAGCGGGATAGTTATTGGAAGTGAGCAGTTCTTC.

This clonotype was counted many times. The chain has TRBV7-2 and TRBJ1-4; possible D gene TRBD1, 5 bases. Trimming removed 1 base at V and 8 bases at J, with 8 bases between. Germline V gene sequence: CDR1 SGHTA, CDR2 FQGNSA. This CDR3 has 13 residues. The CDR3 sequence is CASSLEAGEKLFF. CDR3 coding DNA: TGTGCCAGCAGCTTAGAGGCAGGGGAAAAACTGTTTTTT.

This clonotype came up a few times. This chain joins TRBV7-9 and TRBJ1-4; no definite D call. This CDR3 has 13 amino acids. Per the germline V gene, CDR1 is SEHNR and CDR2 is FQNEAQ (reference sequence). The germline V and J ends were trimmed by 1 base and 12 bases, with 12 bases remaining between them. Here the CDR3 reads CASSLGSTAELFF. In nucleotides, the CDR3 is TGTGCCAGCAGCTTAGGATCGACCGCGGAACTGTTTTTT.

This clonotype occurred a few times. The chain carries TRBV3-1 and TRBJ1-1; tentatively, D is TRBD1 (5 bases). V lost 1 base and J 11 bases, leaving 11 bases between the germline ends. In germline, CDR1 is LGHDT, CDR2 YNNKEL (reference sequence). The CDR3 spans 12 residues. CDR3 nucleotides: TGTGCCAGCAGCCAAGGGGGCAGGAGGGCTTTCTTT. This encodes CASSQGGRRAFF.

This clonotype was recorded at least ten times. The chain is built from TRBV20-1 and TRBJ2-5, with D perhaps TRBD1 or TRBD2 (5 bases each). The CDR3 consists of 14 residues. CDR1 DFQATT and CDR2 SNEGSKA come from the germline V gene (reference sequence). V lost 6 bases and J 1 base, leaving 15 bases between the germline ends. The CDR3 here is CSAGHQGAQETQYF. CDR3 nucleotide sequence: TGCAGTGCCGGACACCAGGGAGCCCAAGAGACCCAGTACTTC.

This clonotype was observed at least ten times. The J gene is TRBJ2-5, the V gene TRBV4-2; D could derive from TRBD1 or TRBD2 (5 bases each). The CDR3 has 16 residues. Germline CDR1 reads LGHNA; CDR2 reads YNFKEQ. The ends were cut back, 2 bases at V and 4 bases at J, with 17 bases in the middle. CDR3 sequence (DNA): TGTGCCAGCAGCCAATATAGTACAGGAGGTAGAGAGACCCAGTACTTC. Translation gives CASSQYSTGGRETQYF.

In DNA, the CDR3 is TGCAGTGCGCTTACAGGGGCAACTAATGAAAAACTGTTTTTT. Translated, it gives CSALTGATNEKLFF. This chain links TRBV20-1 with TRBJ1-4; 7 bases fit TRBD1. The ends lost 6 bases at V and 0 bases at J; junction bases unmatched: 4. This CDR3 has 14 residues. Germline V gene sequence: CDR1 DFQATT, CDR2 SNEGSKA (reference sequence).

V and J are TRBV6-2 or TRBV6-3 and TRBJ1-5; D may be TRBD1 (5 bases). This CDR3 region has 16 residues. Germline-derived CDR1 and CDR2 are MNHEY and SVGEGT. Trimming removed 0 bases at V and 5 bases at J, with 14 bases between. The CDR3: CASSYSIGRGHQPQHF. The CDR3 DNA is TGTGCCAGCAGTTACTCGATTGGGAGGGGCCATCAGCCCCAGCATTTT.

This clonotype was picked up a small number of times. The rearrangement links TRBV30 to TRBJ1-4; D is uncertain. The germline V gene encodes CDR1 GTSNPN and CDR2 SVGIG (reference sequence). Trimming took 2 bases from V and 0 from J, leaving 7 bases between them. The CDR3 loop spans 14 amino acids. As DNA, the CDR3 is TGTGCCTGGAGTCAGATTGCAACTAATGAAAAACTGTTTTTT. Protein product: CAWSQIATNEKLFF.

CDR3 bases: TGCGCCAGCAGCTTGAGCCTAGCGGGAGCGGAGACCCAGTACTTC. Residues: CASSLSLAGAETQYF. The genes are TRBV5-1 and TRBJ2-5; 10 nucleotides align to TRBD2. Trimming removed 1 base from V and 5 bases from J; junction bases left unmatched: 5. The CDR3 consists of 15 residues. Germline V lookup: CDR1 SGHRS, CDR2 YFSETQ. Complete variable domain (other parts from reference TRBV5-1 and TRBJ2-5): KAGVTQTPRYLIKTRGQQVTLSCSPISGHRSVSWYQQTPGQGLQFLFEYFSETQRNKGNFPGRFSGRQFSNSRSEMNVSTLELGDSALYLCASSLSLAGAETQYFGPGTRLLVL.

The sample holds many counts of this clonotype. The chain joins TRBV12-3 or TRBV12-4 to TRBJ1-1; 8 nucleotides agree with TRBD1. The CDR3 consists of 13 residues. V dropped 7 bases and J dropped 2; count of bases not matched to a gene: 3. CDR3 sequence: CASIAGGNTEAFF. DNA of the CDR3: TGTGCCAGCATAGCAGGGGGCAACACTGAAGCTTTCTTT.

The rearrangement joins TRBV6-5 to TRBJ2-7; the D gene is possibly TRBD2 (6 bases). CDR1 MNHEY and CDR2 SVGAGI come from the germline V gene. Deletions cut 7 bases from V and 4 bases from J, with 14 bases between. The CDR3 covers 13 residues. Here the CDR3 DNA reads TGTGCCAGCACTTCGGCTAGCGCGTACGAGCAGTACTTC. Translated: CASTSASAYEQYF.